This TCR beta chain derives from a study of shared clonotypes between healthy human individuals. Background on the study: The donor pool was made up of a couple of women and three men aged 18 to 49. Three plates each covered CD4 naive and memory; CD8 naive two, CD8 memory one. The study, taken as a whole, reports: Several donors held approximately 4.5% of naive CD4 clonotypes in common. What limited the represented genetic and exposure-history diversity was the small number of donors.

With V trimmed by 4 bases and J by 5 bases, 7 bases remained unmatched. Germline V gene data show CDR1 as SGHTA and CDR2 as FQGNSA. This CDR3 spans 14 amino acids. Measured with immunoSEQ multiplex PCR; TCRdb has only the in-frame clones, and not every one. The table lists more than 2 million clones, approximately 94% of them singletons. As concerns this clone: What it recognizes is unknown.

Sequenced input: naive CD4+ T cells sorted from blood. Stated subset: CD45RA+ positively selected. This chain links TRBV7-2 with TRBJ2-5, with TRBD2 identical over 7 bases. The receptor's source is a man aged 18 to 29 in good health. The DNA for the CDR3 is TGTGCCAGCAGCTCGAGGACTAGTCGGGAGACCCAGTACTTC. Protein: CASSSRTSRETQYF.